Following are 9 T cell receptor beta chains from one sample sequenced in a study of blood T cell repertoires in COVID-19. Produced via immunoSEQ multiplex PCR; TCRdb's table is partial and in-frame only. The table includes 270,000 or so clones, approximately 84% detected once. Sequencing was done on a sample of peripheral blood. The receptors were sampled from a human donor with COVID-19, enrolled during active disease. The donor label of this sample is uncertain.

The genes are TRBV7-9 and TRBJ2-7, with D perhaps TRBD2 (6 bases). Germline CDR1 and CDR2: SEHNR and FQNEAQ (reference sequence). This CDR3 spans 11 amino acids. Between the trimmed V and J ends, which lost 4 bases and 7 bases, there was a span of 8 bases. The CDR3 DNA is TGTGCCAGCAGCTCGGAGGGTGAGCAGTACTTC. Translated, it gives CASSSEGEQYF.

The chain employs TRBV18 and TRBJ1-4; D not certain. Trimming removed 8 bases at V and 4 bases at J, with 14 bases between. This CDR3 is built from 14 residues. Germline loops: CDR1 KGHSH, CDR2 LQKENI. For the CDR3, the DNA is TGTGCCAGCCGAAGAGACTACAATAATGAAAAACTGTTTTTT. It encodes CASRRDYNNEKLFF.

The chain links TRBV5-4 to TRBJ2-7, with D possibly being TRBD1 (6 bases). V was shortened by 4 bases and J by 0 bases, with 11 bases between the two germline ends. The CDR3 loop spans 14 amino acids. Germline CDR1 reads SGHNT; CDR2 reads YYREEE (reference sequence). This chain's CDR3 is CASSAGQRSYEQYF. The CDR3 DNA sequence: TGTGCCAGCAGCGCCGGACAGCGCTCCTACGAGCAGTACTTC.

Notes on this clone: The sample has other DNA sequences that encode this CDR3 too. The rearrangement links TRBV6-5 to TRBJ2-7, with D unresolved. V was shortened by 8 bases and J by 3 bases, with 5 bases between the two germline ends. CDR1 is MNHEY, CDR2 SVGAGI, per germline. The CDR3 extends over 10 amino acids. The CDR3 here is CASSLYEQYF. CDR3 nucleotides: TGTGCCAGCTCCCTCTACGAGCAGTACTTC.

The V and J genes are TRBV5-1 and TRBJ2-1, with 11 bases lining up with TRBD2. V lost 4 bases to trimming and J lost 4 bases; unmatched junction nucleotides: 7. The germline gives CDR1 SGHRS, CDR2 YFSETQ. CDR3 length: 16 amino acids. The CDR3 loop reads CASSHLSGREYNEQFF. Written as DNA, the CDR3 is TGCGCCAGCAGCCACCTTAGCGGGAGGGAATACAATGAGCAGTTCTTC.

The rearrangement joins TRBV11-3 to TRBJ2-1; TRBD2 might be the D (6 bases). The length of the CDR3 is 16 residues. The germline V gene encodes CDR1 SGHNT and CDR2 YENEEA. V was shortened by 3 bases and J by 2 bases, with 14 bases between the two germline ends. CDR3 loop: CASSFPTRCPYNEQFF. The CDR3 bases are TGTGCCAGCAGCTTTCCGACTAGGTGCCCCTACAATGAGCAGTTCTTC.

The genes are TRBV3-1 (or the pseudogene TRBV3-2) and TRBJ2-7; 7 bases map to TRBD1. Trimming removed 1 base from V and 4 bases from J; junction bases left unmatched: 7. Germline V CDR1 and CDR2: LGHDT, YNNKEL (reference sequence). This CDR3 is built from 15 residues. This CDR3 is CASSQGATGFYEQYF. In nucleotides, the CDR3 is TGTGCCAGCAGCCAAGGGGCGACAGGGTTTTACGAGCAGTACTTC.

In nucleotides, the CDR3 is TGCGCCAGCAGCCAAGATCGTTACGAGCAGTACTTC. Amino acids: CASSQDRYEQYF. The V call is TRBV4-1, the J call TRBJ2-7, with D uncertain. Trimming pared 0 bases from V and 4 bases from J, leaving 4 bases between. Looked up from germline, CDR1 is MGHRA and CDR2 is YSYEKL. The CDR3 is 12 residues long.

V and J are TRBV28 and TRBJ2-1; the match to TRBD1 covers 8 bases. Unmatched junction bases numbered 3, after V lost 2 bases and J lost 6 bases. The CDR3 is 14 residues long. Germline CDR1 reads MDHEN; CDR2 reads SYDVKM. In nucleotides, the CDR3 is TGTGCCAGCAGTTTACCGGGACAGGCCAATGAGCAGTTCTTC. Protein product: CASSLPGQANEQFF.